This T cell receptor (beta chain) was captured in a study of blood T cell repertoires in COVID-19. Study in general: Specimens from acute and convalescent COVID-19 originated in the United States, Italy and Spain. T cells, B-cell-depleted T cells, or PBMCs provided the cDNA or gDNA that served as material.

Between the trimmed V and J ends, which lost 5 bases and 3 bases, there was a span of 10 bases. This CDR3 is 13 amino acids long. As processed by the authors: Reference gene primer amplification in the assay estimated nucleated cell counts. Here immunoSEQ multiplex PCR was the method, and the copy in TCRdb shows in-frame clones only, minus some. That table furnishes V, J and clone size, whereas the DNA furnished D and trimming. The table shows about 250,000 clones, with 75% to 90% occurring only once. The receptor was isolated from a woman aged 35 to 49 who had recovered from COVID-19. Specimen: peripheral blood. The chain couples TRBV12-3 or TRBV12-4 to TRBJ1-2; no reliable D call. The CDR3 region is CASSAKLHYGYTF. The CDR3 nucleotides are TGTGCCAGCAGTGCGAAACTACACTATGGCTACACCTTC.